This T cell receptor beta chain was captured by sequencing in a study of T-cell reconstitution after alpha-beta-depleted transplantation in children. Study findings and constraints: The study reportedly traced alpha-beta T cells about two months after transplant to several hundred expanded graft clones. Fresh T-cell production supplied most of the T-cell counts and diversity seen one year after transplant.

As concerns this clonotype: Its antigen is unknown.

A TCRbeta library incorporating unique molecular identifiers was prepared. TCRdb ran MiXCR on the PCR reads and lists one entry per CDR3 protein. The sample lists hundreds of thousands of distinct CDR3 sequences; roughly 24% were seen once. The TCR sequence derives from a girl aged 2-10 years with Fanconi anemia, due to receive a stem cell transplant. Sequenced here: PBMCs, sampled before TCRalphabeta/CD19-depleted stem cell transplant.

The CDR3 DNA reads as TGCAGCGTAATAGGGGATACGCAGTATTTT. This encodes CSVIGDTQYF. The chain links TRBV29-1 to TRBJ2-3; no definite D call. V lost 6 bases and J lost 6, with 7 bases in between. CDR1 and CDR2 (germline): SQVTM, ANQGSEA. The CDR3 is 10 amino acids.